This T cell receptor (beta chain) comes out of a study of T-cell memory formation after mild COVID-19. V shed 3 bases and J 7 bases; nucleotides not matched to a gene: 10. In germline, CDR1 is DFQATT, CDR2 SNEGSKA (reference sequence). This CDR3 is 16 amino acids long. A single record per CDR3 protein comes from TCRdb applying MiXCR to the 5' RACE reads. The table records some 160,000 distinct CDR3 sequences, 10% to 15% of them present only once. V usage is TRBV20-1 and J usage is TRBJ1-5; 12 positions agree with TRBD1. The specimen sequenced was PBMCs or a T cell subset sorted from them (not recorded which). The receptor comes from a man between 18 and 35 years old who had mild COVID-19 (a few samples of this study predate the infection). Cell type and time point are not known. The CDR3 DNA follows: TGCAGTGCTAGGAACCGGGACAGGGGGCTCGGGCAGCCCCAGCATTTT. This encodes CSARNRDRGLGQPQHF.